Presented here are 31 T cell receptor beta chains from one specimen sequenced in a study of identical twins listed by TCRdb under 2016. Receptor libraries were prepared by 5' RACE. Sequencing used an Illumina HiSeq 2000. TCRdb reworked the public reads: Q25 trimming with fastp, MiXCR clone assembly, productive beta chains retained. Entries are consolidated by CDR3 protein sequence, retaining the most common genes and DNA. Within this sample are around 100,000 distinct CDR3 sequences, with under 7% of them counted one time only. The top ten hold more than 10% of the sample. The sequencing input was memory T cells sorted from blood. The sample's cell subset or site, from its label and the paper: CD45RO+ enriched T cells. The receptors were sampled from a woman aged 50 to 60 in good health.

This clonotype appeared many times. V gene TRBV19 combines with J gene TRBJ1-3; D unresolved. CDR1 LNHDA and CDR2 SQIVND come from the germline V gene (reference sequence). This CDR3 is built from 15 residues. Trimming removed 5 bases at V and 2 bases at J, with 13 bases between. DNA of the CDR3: TGTGCCAGTAGTCTTGGCCTCGGACCTGGAAACACCATATATTTT. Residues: CASSLGLGPGNTIYF.

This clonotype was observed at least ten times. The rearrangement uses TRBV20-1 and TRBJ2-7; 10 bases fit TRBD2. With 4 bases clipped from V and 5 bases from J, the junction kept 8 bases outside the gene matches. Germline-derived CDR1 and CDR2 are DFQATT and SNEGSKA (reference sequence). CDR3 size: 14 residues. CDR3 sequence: CSATIAGGIHEQYF. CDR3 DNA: TGCAGTGCTACCATAGCGGGAGGTATCCACGAGCAGTACTTC.

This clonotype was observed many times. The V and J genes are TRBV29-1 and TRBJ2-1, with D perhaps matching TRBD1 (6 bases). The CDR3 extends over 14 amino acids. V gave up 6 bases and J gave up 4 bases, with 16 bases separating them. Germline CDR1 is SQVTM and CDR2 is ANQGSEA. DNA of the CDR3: TGCAGCGTCATCCCGACAGGCAAATACAATGAGCAGTTCTTC. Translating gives CSVIPTGKYNEQFF.

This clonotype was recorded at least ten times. CDR3 nucleotide sequence: TGTGCCAGCAGCGTAGAAACGGGAGGTGTAGCCGGGGAGCTGTTTTTT. Encoded protein: CASSVETGGVAGELFF. This sequence joins TRBV9 and TRBJ2-2; 7 bases fit TRBD2. The J segment lost 6 bases and the V segment lost 0 bases, leaving 8 bases of the junction unmatched. CDR3 length equals 16 residues. Germline-derived CDR1 and CDR2 are SGDLS and YYNGEE.

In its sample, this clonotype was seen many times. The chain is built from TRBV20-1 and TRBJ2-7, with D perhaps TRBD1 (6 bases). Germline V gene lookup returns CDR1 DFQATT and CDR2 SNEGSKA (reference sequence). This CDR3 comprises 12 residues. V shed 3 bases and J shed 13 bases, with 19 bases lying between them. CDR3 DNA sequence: TGCAGTGCTAGTTACGGGGCCAGGGGAGTTTACTTC. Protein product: CSASYGARGVYF.

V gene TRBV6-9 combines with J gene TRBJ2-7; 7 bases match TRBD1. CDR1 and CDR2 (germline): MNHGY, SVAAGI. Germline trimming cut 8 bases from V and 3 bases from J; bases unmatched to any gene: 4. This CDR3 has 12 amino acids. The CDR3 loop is CASQDRIYEQYF. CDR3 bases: TGTGCCAGCCAGGACAGGATCTACGAGCAGTACTTC.

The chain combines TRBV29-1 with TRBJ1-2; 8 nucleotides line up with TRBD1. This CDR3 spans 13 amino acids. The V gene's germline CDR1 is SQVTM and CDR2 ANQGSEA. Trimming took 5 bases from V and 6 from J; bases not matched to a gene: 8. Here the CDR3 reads CSVPITGGNGYTF. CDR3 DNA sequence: TGCAGCGTTCCTATAACAGGGGGAAATGGCTACACCTTC.

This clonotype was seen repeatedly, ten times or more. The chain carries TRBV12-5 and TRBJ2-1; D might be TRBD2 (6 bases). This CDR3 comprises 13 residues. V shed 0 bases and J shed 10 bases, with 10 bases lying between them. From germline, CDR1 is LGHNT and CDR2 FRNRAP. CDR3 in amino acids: CASGLVRAGEQFF. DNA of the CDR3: TGTGCTAGTGGTTTGGTACGGGCGGGAGAGCAGTTCTTC.

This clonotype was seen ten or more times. As DNA, the CDR3 is TGTGCCAGCAGCCCTCCAGGTAGGGCTCGAGAGACCCAGTACTTC. Translating it yields CASSPPGRARETQYF. V gene TRBV7-2 combines with J gene TRBJ2-5; D gene unclear. This CDR3 region has 15 residues. V was cut by 5 bases and J by 4 bases, with 17 bases left in between. CDR1 is SGHTA, CDR2 FQGNSA, per germline.

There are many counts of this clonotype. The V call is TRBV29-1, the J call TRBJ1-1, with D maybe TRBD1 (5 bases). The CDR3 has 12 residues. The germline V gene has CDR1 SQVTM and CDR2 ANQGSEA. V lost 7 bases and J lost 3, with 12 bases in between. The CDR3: CSGRGGDTEAFF. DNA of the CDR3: TGCAGCGGCCGGGGAGGGGACACTGAAGCTTTCTTT.

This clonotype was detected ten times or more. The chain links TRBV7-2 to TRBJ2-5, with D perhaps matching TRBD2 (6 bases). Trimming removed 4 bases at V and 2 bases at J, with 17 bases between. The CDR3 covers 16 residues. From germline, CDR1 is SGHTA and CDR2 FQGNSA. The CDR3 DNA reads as TGTGCCAGCAGCTATGGGCACAGGAGGGCACAAGAGACCCAGTACTTC. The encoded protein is CASSYGHRRAQETQYF.

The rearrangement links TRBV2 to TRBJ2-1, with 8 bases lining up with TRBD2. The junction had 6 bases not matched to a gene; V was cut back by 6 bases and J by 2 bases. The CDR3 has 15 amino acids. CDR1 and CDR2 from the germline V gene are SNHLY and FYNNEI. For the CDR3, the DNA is TGTGCCAGCAGATGGCGGGAGGACACCTACAATGAGCAGTTCTTC. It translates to CASRWREDTYNEQFF.

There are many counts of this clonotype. CDR3 DNA: TGTGCCAGCAGCTTCGAAGACAGAGTCTATGGCTACACCTTC. This sequence encodes CASSFEDRVYGYTF. The chain couples TRBV11-2 to TRBJ1-2; D is possibly TRBD1 (5 bases). CDR3 length: 14 residues. Germline V CDR1 and CDR2: SGHAT, FQNNGV. Trimming took off 3 bases at V and 4 bases at J, with 12 bases between the two ends.

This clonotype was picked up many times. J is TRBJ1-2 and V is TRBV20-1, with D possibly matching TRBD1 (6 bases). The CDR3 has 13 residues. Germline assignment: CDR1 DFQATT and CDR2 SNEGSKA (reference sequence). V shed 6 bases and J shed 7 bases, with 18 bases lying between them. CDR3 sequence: CSAPVRGGAGYTF. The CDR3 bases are TGCAGTGCCCCCGTGAGAGGGGGTGCTGGCTACACCTTC.

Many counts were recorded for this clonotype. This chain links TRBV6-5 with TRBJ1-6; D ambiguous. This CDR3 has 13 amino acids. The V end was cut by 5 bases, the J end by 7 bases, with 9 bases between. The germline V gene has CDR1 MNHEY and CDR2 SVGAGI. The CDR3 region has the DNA TGTGCCAGCAGTCCCCCCGGGAATTCACCCCTCCACTTT. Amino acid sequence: CASSPPGNSPLHF.

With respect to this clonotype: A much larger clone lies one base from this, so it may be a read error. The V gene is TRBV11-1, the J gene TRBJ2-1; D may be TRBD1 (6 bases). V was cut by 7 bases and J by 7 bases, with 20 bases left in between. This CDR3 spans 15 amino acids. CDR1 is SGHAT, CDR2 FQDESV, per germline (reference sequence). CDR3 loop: CASISYRVERNEQFF. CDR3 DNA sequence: TGTGCCAGCATCTCTTACAGGGTAGAGAGGAATGAGCAGTTCTTC.

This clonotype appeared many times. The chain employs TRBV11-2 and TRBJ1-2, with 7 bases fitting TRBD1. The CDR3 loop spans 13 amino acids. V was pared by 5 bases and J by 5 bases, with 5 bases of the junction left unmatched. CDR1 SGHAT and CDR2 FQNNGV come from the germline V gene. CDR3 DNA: TGTGCCAGCAGCCTGACAGGGCGGTATGGCTACACCTTC. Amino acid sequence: CASSLTGRYGYTF. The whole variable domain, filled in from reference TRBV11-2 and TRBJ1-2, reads EAGVAQSPRYKIIEKRQSVAFWCNPISGHATLYWYQQILGQGPKLLIQFQNNGVVDDSQLPKDRFSAERLKGVDSTLKIQPAKLEDSAVYLCASSLTGRYGYTFGSGTRLTVV.

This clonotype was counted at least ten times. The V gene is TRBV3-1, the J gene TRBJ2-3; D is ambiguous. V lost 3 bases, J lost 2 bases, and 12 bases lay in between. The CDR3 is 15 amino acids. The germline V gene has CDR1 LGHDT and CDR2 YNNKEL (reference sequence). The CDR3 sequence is CASSQTRRHTDTQYF. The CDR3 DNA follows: TGTGCCAGCAGCCAGACCCGACGACACACAGATACGCAGTATTTT.

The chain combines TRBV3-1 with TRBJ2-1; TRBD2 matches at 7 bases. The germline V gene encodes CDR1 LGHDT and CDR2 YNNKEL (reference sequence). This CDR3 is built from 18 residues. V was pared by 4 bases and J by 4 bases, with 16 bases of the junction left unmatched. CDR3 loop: CASSPTRGVRSTYNEQFF. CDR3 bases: TGTGCCAGCAGCCCAACCCGGGGGGTGCGAAGCACTTACAATGAGCAGTTCTTC.

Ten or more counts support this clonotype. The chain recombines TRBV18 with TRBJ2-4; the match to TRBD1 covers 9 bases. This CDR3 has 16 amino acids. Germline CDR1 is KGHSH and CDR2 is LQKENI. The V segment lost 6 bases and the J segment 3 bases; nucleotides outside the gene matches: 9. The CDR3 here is CASSGTKTGGKNIQYF. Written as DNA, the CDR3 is TGTGCCAGCTCCGGCACCAAGACAGGGGGCAAAAACATTCAGTACTTC. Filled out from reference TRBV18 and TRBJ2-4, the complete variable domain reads NAGVMQNPRHLVRRRGQEARLRCSPMKGHSHVYWYRQLPEEGLKFMVYLQKENIIDESGMPKERFSAEFPKEGPSILRIQQVVRGDSAAYFCASSGTKTGGKNIQYFGAGTRLSVL.

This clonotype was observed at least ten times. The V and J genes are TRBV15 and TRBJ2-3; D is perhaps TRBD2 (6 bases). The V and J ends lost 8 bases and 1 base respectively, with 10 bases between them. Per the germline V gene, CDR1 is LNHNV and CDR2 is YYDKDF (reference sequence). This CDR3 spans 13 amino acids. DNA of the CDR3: TGTGCCACCCAGGGAGGAGGCACAGATACGCAGTATTTT. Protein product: CATQGGGTDTQYF.

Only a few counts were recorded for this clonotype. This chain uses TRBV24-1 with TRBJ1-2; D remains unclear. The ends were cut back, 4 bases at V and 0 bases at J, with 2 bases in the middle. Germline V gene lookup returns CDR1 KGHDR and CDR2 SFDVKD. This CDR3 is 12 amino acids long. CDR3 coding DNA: TGTGCCACCAGTGAGGCTAACTATGGCTACACCTTC. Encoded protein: CATSEANYGYTF.

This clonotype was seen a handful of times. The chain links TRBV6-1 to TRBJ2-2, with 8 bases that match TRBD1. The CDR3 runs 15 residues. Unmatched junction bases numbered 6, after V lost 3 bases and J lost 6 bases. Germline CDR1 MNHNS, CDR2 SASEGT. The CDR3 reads CASSDQGAIAGELFF. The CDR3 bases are TGTGCCAGCAGTGACCAGGGGGCTATCGCCGGGGAGCTGTTTTTT.

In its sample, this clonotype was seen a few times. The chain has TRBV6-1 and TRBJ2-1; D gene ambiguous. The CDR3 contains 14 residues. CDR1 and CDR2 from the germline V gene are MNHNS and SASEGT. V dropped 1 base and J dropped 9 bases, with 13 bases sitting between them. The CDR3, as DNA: TGTGCCAGCAGTGAAGAGGGCGGCGTCGGTGAGCAGTTCTTC. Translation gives CASSEEGGVGEQFF.

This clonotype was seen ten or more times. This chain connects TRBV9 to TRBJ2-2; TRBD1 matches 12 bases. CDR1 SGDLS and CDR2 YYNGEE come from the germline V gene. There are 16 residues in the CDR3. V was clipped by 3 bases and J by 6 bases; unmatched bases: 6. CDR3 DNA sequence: TGTGCCAGCAGCGCCCGGGACAGGGGGCGGCCCGGGGAGCTGTTTTTT. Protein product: CASSARDRGRPGELFF.

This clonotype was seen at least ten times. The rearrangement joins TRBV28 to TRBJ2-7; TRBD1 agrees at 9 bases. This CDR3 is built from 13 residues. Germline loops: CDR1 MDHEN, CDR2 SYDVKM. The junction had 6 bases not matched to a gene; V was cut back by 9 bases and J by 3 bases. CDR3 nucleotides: TGTGCCAGTGGACAGGGGCCACTCTACGAGCAGTACTTC. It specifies CASGQGPLYEQYF.

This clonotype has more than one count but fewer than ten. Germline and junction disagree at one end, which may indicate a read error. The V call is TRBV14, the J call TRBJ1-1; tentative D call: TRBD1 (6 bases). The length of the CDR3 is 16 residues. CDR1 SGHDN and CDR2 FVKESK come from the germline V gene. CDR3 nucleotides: TGTGCCAGCAGTCTACCAACCGGGACACTGAACACTGAAGCTCTCTTT. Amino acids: CASSLPTGTLNTEALF.

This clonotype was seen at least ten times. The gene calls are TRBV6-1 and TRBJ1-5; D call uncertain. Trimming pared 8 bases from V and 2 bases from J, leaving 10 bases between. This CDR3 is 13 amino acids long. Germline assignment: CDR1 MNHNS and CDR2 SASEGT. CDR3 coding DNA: TGTGCCAGCGAAGTCGTGGGCAATCAGCCCCAGCATTTT. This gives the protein CASEVVGNQPQHF.

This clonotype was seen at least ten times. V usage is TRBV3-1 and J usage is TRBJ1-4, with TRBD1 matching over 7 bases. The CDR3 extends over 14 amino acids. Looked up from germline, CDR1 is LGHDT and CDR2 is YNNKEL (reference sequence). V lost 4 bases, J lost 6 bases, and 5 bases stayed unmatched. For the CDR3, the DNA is TGTGCCAGCAGCCTCCGGACAGGATATGAAAAACTGTTTTTT. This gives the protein CASSLRTGYEKLFF.

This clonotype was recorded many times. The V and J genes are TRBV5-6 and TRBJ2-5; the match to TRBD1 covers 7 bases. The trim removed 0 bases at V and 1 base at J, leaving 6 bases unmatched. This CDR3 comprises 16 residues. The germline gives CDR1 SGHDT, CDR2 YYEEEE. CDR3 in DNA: TGTGCCAGCAGCTTGGAGTTGAGGGGGCGCCAAGAGACCCAGTACTTC. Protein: CASSLELRGRQETQYF.

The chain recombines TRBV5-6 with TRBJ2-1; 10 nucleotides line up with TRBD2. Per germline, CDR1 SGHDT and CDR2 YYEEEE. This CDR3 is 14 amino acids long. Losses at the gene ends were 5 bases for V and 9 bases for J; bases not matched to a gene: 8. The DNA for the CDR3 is TGTGCCAGCAGAAGAGCGGGAGGGCCGGGTGAGCAGTTCTTC. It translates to CASRRAGGPGEQFF.